One and the same sample provided the 22 T cell receptor beta chains below, sequenced in a study of cytomegalovirus exposure and HLA in healthy donors. Some clones are missing from TCRdb's copy, which holds only in-frame ones; the method was immunoSEQ multiplex PCR. The sample shows around 71,000 clones, around 95% of them seen only once. Input material: PBMCs. Every receptor here comes from a young man in good health and CMV-seropositive.

The V call is TRBV28, the J call TRBJ2-1, with TRBD2 identical over 12 bases. With V trimmed by 6 bases and J by 6 bases, 6 bases remained unmatched. Germline V gives CDR1 MDHEN, CDR2 SYDVKM. This CDR3 comprises 15 residues. CDR3 region: CASSNLAGGFNEQFF. As DNA, the CDR3 is TGTGCCAGCAGCAATCTAGCGGGAGGGTTCAATGAGCAGTTCTTC.

The chain couples TRBV27 to TRBJ2-1; TRBD2 matches at 8 bases. The germline gives CDR1 MNHEY, CDR2 SMNVEV (reference sequence). This CDR3 is 15 amino acids long. V trimming: 2 bases; J trimming: 1 base; junction bases outside the gene matches: 1. CDR3 nucleotide sequence: TGTGCCAGCAGTTTAGCGGGGGGTTCCTACAATGAGCAGTTCTTC. Encoded protein: CASSLAGGSYNEQFF.

This chain connects TRBV9 to TRBJ1-1; 8 positions match TRBD1. V lost 3 bases to trimming and J lost 0 bases; unmatched junction nucleotides: 4. The CDR3 extends over 15 amino acids. Germline V gene lookup returns CDR1 SGDLS and CDR2 YYNGEE. The CDR3: CASSGGQEMNTEAFF. The CDR3 DNA reads TGTGCCAGCAGCGGGGGACAGGAGATGAACACTGAAGCTTTCTTT.

The gene calls are TRBV7-8 and TRBJ1-1; D unclear. The CDR3 has 13 amino acids. The germline V and J ends were trimmed by 4 bases and 3 bases, with 9 bases remaining between them. Per the germline V gene, CDR1 is SGHVS and CDR2 is FQNEAQ. The CDR3 DNA follows: TGTGCCAGCAGCTACATTCTGGACACTGAAGCTTTCTTT. It translates to CASSYILDTEAFF. The full variable domain, its missing parts supplied by reference TRBV7-8 and TRBJ1-1, is GAGVSQSPRYKVAKRGQDVALRCDPISGHVSLFWYQQALGQGPEFLTYFQNEAQLDKSGLPSDRFFAERPEGSVSTLKIQRTQQEDSAVYLCASSYILDTEAFFGQGTRLTVV.

The J gene is TRBJ1-2, the V gene TRBV5-6; D remains ambiguous. Germline V gives CDR1 SGHDT, CDR2 YYEEEE. This CDR3 spans 15 amino acids. V was pared by 4 bases and J by 4 bases, with 17 bases between. The CDR3 loop reads CASSPTWGATYGYTF. The CDR3, as DNA: TGTGCCAGCAGCCCGACGTGGGGAGCGACCTATGGCTACACCTTC.

The chain links TRBV11-2 to TRBJ2-7, with TRBD2 identical over 10 bases. J was trimmed by 1 base and V by 1 base; bases with no gene match: 1. Germline V gene data show CDR1 as SGHAT and CDR2 as FQNNGV. The CDR3 is made up of 15 amino acids. The CDR3 DNA follows: TGTGCCAGCAGCTTAGGGACTAGCGGATCCTACGAGCAGTACTTC. Its protein product is CASSLGTSGSYEQYF.

The chain employs TRBV9 and TRBJ1-2; 7 bases agree with TRBD1. Germline V gene sequence: CDR1 SGDLS, CDR2 YYNGEE. V shed 3 bases, J shed 4 bases, and the junction held 9 bases outside the gene matches. The CDR3 runs to 15 residues. The CDR3 DNA reads TGTGCCAGCAGCGAGGGGCGACAGGGTTCCTATGGCTACACCTTC. Amino acids: CASSEGRQGSYGYTF. Variable domain in full (rest from reference TRBV9 and TRBJ1-2): DSGVTQTPKHLITATGQRVTLRCSPRSGDLSVYWYQQSLDQGLQFLIQYYNGEERAKGNILERFSAQQFPDLHSELNLSSLELGDSALYFCASSEGRQGSYGYTFGSGTRLTVV.

The rearrangement links TRBV28 to TRBJ2-3; 9 bases line up with TRBD2. The V and J ends lost 2 bases and 1 base, in that order; junction bases with no gene match: 4. Germline CDR1 and CDR2: MDHEN and SYDVKM. The CDR3 extends over 16 amino acids. The CDR3 spells CASSLIAGEGTDTQYF. The CDR3 DNA reads TGTGCCAGCAGTTTAATAGCGGGAGAGGGCACAGATACGCAGTATTTT.

The chain carries TRBV7-3 and TRBJ2-3, with TRBD1 matching 7 bases. J gave up 4 bases and V 5 bases, and 9 bases lay outside the gene matches. The CDR3 spans 15 residues. CDR1 and CDR2 (germline): SGHTA, FQGTGA. CDR3 amino acids: CASSPSGQPSDTQYF. The CDR3, as DNA: TGTGCCAGCAGCCCATCGGGACAGCCTTCAGATACGCAGTATTTT.

The CDR3 bases are TGTGCCAGTAGTATAACCCCCGGACTAGCGGGAGATTACAATGAGCAGTTCTTC. It is translated as CASSITPGLAGDYNEQFF. The genes are TRBV19 and TRBJ2-1; 13 bases map to TRBD2. Trimming took 2 bases from V and 4 from J; bases not matched to a gene: 8. Germline CDR1 is LNHDA and CDR2 is SQIVND (reference sequence). The CDR3 length is 18 residues.

The V call is TRBV19, the J call TRBJ1-2; a possible D gene is TRBD1 (5 bases). This CDR3 region has 11 residues. V lost 5 bases and J lost 8, with 9 bases in between. Germline CDR1 reads LNHDA; CDR2 reads SQIVND (reference sequence). CDR3 sequence: CASSSQGGYTF. The CDR3 region has the DNA TGTGCCAGTAGTTCCCAGGGCGGCTACACCTTC.

This chain connects TRBV5-1 to TRBJ2-5, with unresolved D. CDR1 is SGHRS, CDR2 YFSETQ, per germline. This CDR3 is 15 amino acids long. V shed 0 bases and J shed 4 bases, with 13 bases lying between them. The CDR3 bases are TGCGCCAGCAGCTTGGGACCAGACTTTAGAGAGACCCAGTACTTC. The encoded protein is CASSLGPDFRETQYF.

The genes are TRBV10-1 and TRBJ2-3; unclear D gene. Germline values: CDR1 WNHNN, CDR2 SYGVQD (reference sequence). With 6 bases removed from V and 6 bases from J, the gap between germline ends came to 19 bases. There are 15 residues in the CDR3. The CDR3 protein is CASSATPEQSDTQYF. CDR3 DNA sequence: TGCGCCAGCAGCGCGACCCCTGAACAGTCTGATACGCAGTATTTT.

This clone appeared once. This chain connects TRBV27 to TRBJ2-7, with TRBD2 matching 12 bases. Unmatched junction bases numbered 3, after V lost 5 bases and J lost 4 bases. This CDR3 contains 14 residues. From germline, CDR1 is MNHEY and CDR2 SMNVEV (reference sequence). The CDR3 loop is CASSTTSGSYEQYF. Written as DNA, the CDR3 is TGTGCCAGCAGTACGACTAGCGGGAGTTACGAGCAGTACTTC.

The rearrangement uses TRBV7-2 and TRBJ1-4; the match to TRBD1 covers 7 bases. CDR3 length: 15 residues. V shed 5 bases and J 7 bases; nucleotides not matched to a gene: 10. Germline V CDR1 and CDR2: SGHTA, FQGNSA. In DNA form, the CDR3 reads TGTGCCAGCAGCCCCGGACAGGTGGGGGGTGAAAAACTGTTTTTT. Residues: CASSPGQVGGEKLFF.

This chain joins TRBV4-2 and TRBJ2-4; 12 bases are a match to TRBD2. Germline V CDR1 and CDR2: LGHNA, YNFKEQ. Trimming took 0 bases from V and 8 from J; bases not matched to a gene: 11. CDR3 length: 18 amino acids. The CDR3 region is CASSQDILAGGPGYIQYF. The CDR3 coding sequence is TGTGCCAGCAGCCAAGATATCCTAGCGGGGGGGCCTGGGTACATTCAGTACTTC.

The chain uses TRBV11-2 and TRBJ2-1, with TRBD2 matching over 14 bases. The CDR3 consists of 15 residues. Germline values: CDR1 SGHAT, CDR2 FQNNGV. The V and J ends lost 5 bases and 14 bases, in that order; junction bases with no gene match: 11. The CDR3 reads CASSLSTGTSGSEFF. Written as DNA, the CDR3 is TGTGCCAGCAGCCTCTCCACCGGGACTAGCGGGAGTGAGTTCTTC. Full variable domain (rest looked up from reference TRBV11-2 and TRBJ2-1): EAGVAQSPRYKIIEKRQSVAFWCNPISGHATLYWYQQILGQGPKLLIQFQNNGVVDDSQLPKDRFSAERLKGVDSTLKIQPAKLEDSAVYLCASSLSTGTSGSEFFGPGTRLTVL.

This clone has only a few counts. CDR3 DNA sequence: TGTGCCAGCAGTGACGGGACTAGCGGGAGTACTTACGAGCAGTACTTC. Translation: CASSDGTSGSTYEQYF. The V call is TRBV28, the J call TRBJ2-7; TRBD2 matches 14 bases. CDR3 length: 16 residues. V shed 5 bases and J 4 bases; nucleotides not matched to a gene: 7. In germline, CDR1 is MDHEN, CDR2 SYDVKM.

The chain carries TRBV7-9 and TRBJ2-1; D call uncertain. This CDR3 contains 10 residues. Trimming shortened V by 1 base and J by 12 bases, and 4 bases separated the two germline ends. Per germline, CDR1 SEHNR and CDR2 FQNEAQ (reference sequence). The CDR3 DNA reads TGTGCCAGCAGCTTAGATCGGCAGTTCTTC. Translated: CASSLDRQFF.

This clone was seen more than once but under ten times. This chain joins TRBV5-1 and TRBJ1-5, with D perhaps matching TRBD1 (5 bases). Deletions cut 7 bases from V and 5 bases from J, with 22 bases between. The CDR3 length is 16 residues. CDR1 and CDR2 (germline): SGHRS, YFSETQ. The CDR3 coding sequence is TGCGCCAGCCGACGAATTCCGGGGGAGCCGCATCAGCCCCAGCATTTT. Its translation is CASRRIPGEPHQPQHF.

The genes are TRBV6-5 and TRBJ1-2; the match to TRBD1 covers 9 bases. In germline, CDR1 is MNHEY, CDR2 SVGAGI. V lost 2 bases, J lost 8 bases, and 9 bases stayed unmatched. This CDR3 is built from 15 residues. CDR3 residues: CASSYPGQGPRGYTF. DNA of the CDR3: TGTGCCAGCAGTTACCCGGGACAGGGACCGAGGGGCTACACCTTC.

This rearrangement joins TRBV29-1 to TRBJ1-5; 8 nucleotides align to TRBD1. After removal of 4 bases from V and 7 bases from J, the junction contained 9 bases not matched to a gene. Germline loops: CDR1 SQVTM, CDR2 ANQGSEA. The CDR3 totals 14 residues. The CDR3: CSVAIGQGRQPQHF. CDR3 nucleotide sequence: TGCAGCGTTGCCATCGGACAGGGACGACAGCCCCAGCATTTT.